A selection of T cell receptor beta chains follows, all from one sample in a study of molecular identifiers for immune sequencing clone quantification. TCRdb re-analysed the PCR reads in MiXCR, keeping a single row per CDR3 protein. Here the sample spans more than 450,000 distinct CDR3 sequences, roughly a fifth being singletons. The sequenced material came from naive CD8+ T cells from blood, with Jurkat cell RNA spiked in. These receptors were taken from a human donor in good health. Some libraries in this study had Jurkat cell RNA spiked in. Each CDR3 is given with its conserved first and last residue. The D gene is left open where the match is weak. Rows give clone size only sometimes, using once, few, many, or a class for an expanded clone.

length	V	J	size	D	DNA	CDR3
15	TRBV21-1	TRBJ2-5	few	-	TGTGCCAGCAGCGCCACCGGGCACATAAAAGAGACCCAGTACTTC	CASSATGHIKETQYF
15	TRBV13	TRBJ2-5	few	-	TGTGCCAGCAGCTTAGCAGAGGGGTTGGGTGAGACCCAGTACTTC	CASSLAEGLGETQYF
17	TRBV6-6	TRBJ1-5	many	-	TGTGCCAGCACCACGGAAGCAACATGGGGGACTAGGAAGCCCCAGCATTTT	CASTTEATWGTRKPQHF
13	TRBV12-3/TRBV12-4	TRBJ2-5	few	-	TGTGCCAGCAGCAACGACATACAAGAGACCCAGTACTTC	CASSNDIQETQYF
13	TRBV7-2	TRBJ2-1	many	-	TGTGCCAGCAGCTTCGACGGTTACAATGAGCAGTTCTTC	CASSFDGYNEQFF
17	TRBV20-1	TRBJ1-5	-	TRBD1	TGCGGTGCTAGAGATCGGGAGGGGGCTTATAGCAATCAGCCCCAGCATTTT	CGARDREGAYSNQPQHF
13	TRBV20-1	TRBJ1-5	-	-	TGCAGTGTTAGAGAGTCGGGGGCTCAGCCCCAGCATTTT	CSVRESGAQPQHF
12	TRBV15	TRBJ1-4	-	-	TGTGCCACCAGCAGAAATCAGGAAAAACTGTTTTTT	CATSRNQEKLFF
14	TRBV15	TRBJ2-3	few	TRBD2	TGTGCCACCAGCGAAGGACTAGCGGGGAATACGCAGTATTTT	CATSEGLAGNTQYF
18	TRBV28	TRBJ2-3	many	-	TGTGCCAGCAGTCCCATAACCCCCGTGGGCCGCCGTTCAGATACGCAGTATTTT	CASSPITPVGRRSDTQYF
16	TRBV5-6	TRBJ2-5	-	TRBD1	TGTGCCAGCAGCTCCCCGGACAGGGGGATCCAAGAGACCCAGTACTTC	CASSSPDRGIQETQYF
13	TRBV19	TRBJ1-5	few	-	TGTGCCAGTACTCTTGGGAGCAATCAGCCCCAGCATTTT	CASTLGSNQPQHF
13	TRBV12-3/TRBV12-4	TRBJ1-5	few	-	TGTGCCAGCAGCCCGGACCCTAATCAGCCCCAGCATTTT	CASSPDPNQPQHF
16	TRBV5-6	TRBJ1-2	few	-	TGTGCCAGCAGCTCGTCCGGCGGCTCCTCTAACTATGGCTACACCTTC	CASSSSGGSSNYGYTF
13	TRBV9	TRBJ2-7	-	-	TGTACCAGCAGCGTAGGGGCAGGGCTCGAGCAGTACTTC	CTSSVGAGLEQYF
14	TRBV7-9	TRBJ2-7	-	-	TGTGCCAGCAGCTTAGATCATTCCTTGAGAGAGCAGTACTTC	CASSLDHSLREQYF
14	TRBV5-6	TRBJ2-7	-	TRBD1	TGTGCCAGCAGCTTCAGGGGGACACTCTACGAGCAGTACTTC	CASSFRGTLYEQYF
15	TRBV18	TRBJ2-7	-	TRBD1	TGTGCCAGCTCACTACCGGGACAGGTCTCCTACGAGCAGTACTTC	CASSLPGQVSYEQYF
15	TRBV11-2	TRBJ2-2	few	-	TGTGCCAGCAGCTTTAGCGGCAGATACACCGGGGAGCTGTTTTTT	CASSFSGRYTGELFF
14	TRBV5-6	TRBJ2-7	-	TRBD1	TGTGCCAGCAGCCCAAGAGGGACAGGCTACGAGCAGTACTTC	CASSPRGTGYEQYF
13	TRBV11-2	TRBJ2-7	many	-	TGTGCCAGCAGCTTAGGGTACACCTACGAGCAGTACTTC	CASSLGYTYEQYF
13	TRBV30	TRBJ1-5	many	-	TGTGCCTGGAGTTCCGGGGGCAATCAGCCCCAGCATTTT	CAWSSGGNQPQHF
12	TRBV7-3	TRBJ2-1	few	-	TGTGCCAGCAGCCCCCGTCCCAATGAGCAGTTCTTC	CASSPRPNEQFF
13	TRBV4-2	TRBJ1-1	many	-	TGCGCCAGCAGCCAAGGGTCTAACACTGAAGCTTTCTTT	CASSQGSNTEAFF
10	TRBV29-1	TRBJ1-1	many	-	TGCAGCGTTGCGAGCGCTGAAGCTTTCTTT	CSVASAEAFF
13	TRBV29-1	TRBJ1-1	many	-	TGCAGCGTTGTCCCCGGAACATCGGCTGCGGCTTTCTTT	CSVVPGTSAAAFF
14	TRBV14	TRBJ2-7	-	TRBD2	TGTGCCAGCAGCCCGGGAGGGTTACCGGGACTGCAGTACTTC	CASSPGGLPGLQYF
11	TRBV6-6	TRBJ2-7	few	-	TGTGCCAGCCGATCACAATACGAGCAGTACTTC	CASRSQYEQYF
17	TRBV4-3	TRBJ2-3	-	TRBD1	TGCGCCAGCAGCCAAGATTTGACAGGGGGCTTCACAGATACGCAGTATTTT	CASSQDLTGGFTDTQYF
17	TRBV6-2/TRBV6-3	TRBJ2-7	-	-	TGTGCCAGCAGTCGGATGGAACGTAATGGACAGCCGAGCGAGCAGTACTTC	CASSRMERNGQPSEQYF
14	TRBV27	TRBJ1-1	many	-	TGTGCCAGCAGCCCCTCTACCGCAGTTCTAGAGGCTTTCTTT	CASSPSTAVLEAFF
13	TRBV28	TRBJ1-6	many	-	TGTGCCAGCAGTTCCGGGGGCAATTCACCCCTCCACTTT	CASSSGGNSPLHF
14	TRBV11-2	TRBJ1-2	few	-	TGTGCCAGCAGCTTGGACAGCACCAGTGATGGCTACACCTTC	CASSLDSTSDGYTF
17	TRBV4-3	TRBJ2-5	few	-	TGCGCCAGCAGCCAATCGAGGGACTTTTCAACTCAAGAGACCCAGTACTTC	CASSQSRDFSTQETQYF
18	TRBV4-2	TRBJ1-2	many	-	TGTGCCAGCAGCCAAGAAAGGGCAGGCTTCGACGTTAACTATGGCTACACCTTC	CASSQERAGFDVNYGYTF
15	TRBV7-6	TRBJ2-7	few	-	TGTGCCAGCAGCTTAGCAATGGGTCAGGGTTACGAGCAGTACTTC	CASSLAMGQGYEQYF
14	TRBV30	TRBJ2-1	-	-	TGTGCCTGGATCTCTGGTAGCGGAGGAAGCGAGCAGTTCTTC	CAWISGSGGSEQFF
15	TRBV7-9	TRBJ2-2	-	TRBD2	TGTGCCAGCAGCCTAGCGGGAGGCGAGGCCGGGGAGCTGTTTTTT	CASSLAGGEAGELFF
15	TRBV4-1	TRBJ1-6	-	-	TGCGCCAGCAGCCACCCAACAGGGTTTAGTTCACCCCCCCACTTT	CASSHPTGFSSPPHF
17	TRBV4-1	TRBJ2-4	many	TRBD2	TGCGCCAGCAGCCAGCCCGGGACTAGCGGGGGGAAAAACATTCAGTACTTC	CASSQPGTSGGKNIQYF
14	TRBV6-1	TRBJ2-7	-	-	TGTGCCAGCAGTGAAGCGCCCAAGGGCTCCGAGCAGTACTTC	CASSEAPKGSEQYF
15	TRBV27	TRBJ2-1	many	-	TGTGCCAGCAGTTTAGAGAGGAGCTCCTACAATGAGCAGTTCTTC	CASSLERSSYNEQFF
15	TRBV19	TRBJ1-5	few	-	TGTGCCAGTACCCTAGGTACTCGGAGCAATCAGCCCCAGCATTTT	CASTLGTRSNQPQHF
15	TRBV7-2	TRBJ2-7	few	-	TGTGCCAGCAGCTTAGGTAGCGGAGGAATCTACGAGCAGTACTTC	CASSLGSGGIYEQYF
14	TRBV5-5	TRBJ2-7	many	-	TGTGCCAGCAGCTTGGAGACAGGTTGGGACGAGCAGTACTTC	CASSLETGWDEQYF
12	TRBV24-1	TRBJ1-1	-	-	TGTGCCACCAGTGACGGGGGACTGGAAGCTTTCTTT	CATSDGGLEAFF
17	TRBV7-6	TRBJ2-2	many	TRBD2	TGTGCCAGCAGCTCGACTCTAGCGGGGGGACGGACCGGGGAGCTGTTTTTT	CASSSTLAGGRTGELFF
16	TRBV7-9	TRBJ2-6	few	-	TGTGCCAGCAGCTCCACCGCTAGCTCTGGGGCCAACGTCCTGACTTTC	CASSSTASSGANVLTF
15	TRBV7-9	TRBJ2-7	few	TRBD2	TGTGCCAGCGGAGCTAGCGGGGGGACCGGGTACGAGCAGTACTTC	CASGASGGTGYEQYF
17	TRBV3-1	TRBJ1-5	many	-	TGTGCCAGCAGCCAAGACCGAGGAGACCCGTTCAATCAGCCCCAGCATTTT	CASSQDRGDPFNQPQHF
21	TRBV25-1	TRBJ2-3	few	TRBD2	TGTGCCAGCGCTGATGTGTTCGGGCTAGCGGGATTTAAATCTCCTCCAGATACGCAGTATTTT	CASADVFGLAGFKSPPDTQYF